This T cell receptor beta chain was found in a study of CDR3 diversity in severe acne (dated 2019 in TCRdb). Libraries were constructed by PCR. The run used an Illumina HiSeq 2000. In TCRdb, the public reads were trimmed at Q25 with fastp and aligned with MiXCR, with productive beta chains retained. CDR3 protein duplicates are merged, each entry listing the most common genes and DNA. The table for this sample lists approximately 90,000 distinct CDR3 sequences; about 53% of them were counted only once. The ten largest clones add up to 11% of the sample. From a lookup of the germline V gene, CDR1 and CDR2 are SQVTM and ANQGSEA. Trimming removed 5 bases from V and 8 bases from J, leaving 12 bases between the germline ends. Including the terminal cysteine and phenylalanine, the CDR3 comprises 11 residues. The entry retains the CDR3 DNA only, 33 bases that are in frame from base 1. With regard to this clonotype: Its target antigen remains unknown. Base qualities are not provided; no much larger clone lies one nucleotide away.

The V and J genes are TRBV29-1 and TRBJ1-1, with the D gene uncertain. The clonotype was recovered from a male donor with severe acne vulgaris. Source material: blood. The nucleotides read TGCAGCGTTTATTTGGCAGAAGAAGCTTTCTTT. This yields the protein CSVYLAEEAFF.